The rows below give T cell receptor beta chains drawn from one sample of a study of T cell repertoires in cytomegalovirus infection. TCRdb re-derived calls from the reads in MiXCR, one entry per CDR3 protein. Of about 500,000 distinct CDR3 sequences in the sample, 30% to 40% were seen once. Their target antigens are unknown. The sample here was cultured PBMCs, taken from culture after CMV antigen stimulation. These receptors all come from a human donor in good health (CMV status not recorded). Some clones in this sample may be carry-over from other donors' samples. Both conserved end residues are part of each CDR3. A D gene is named only where the DNA matches it firmly.

TRBD2 TRBJ2-1 TRBV30 CASGGAGESSYNEQFF
TRBD1 TRBJ2-1 TRBV7-2 CASSLVLGQGGDEQFF
TRBD2 TRBJ2-5 TRBV7-2 CASSSITFSGSKETQYF
NA TRBJ2-3 TRBV4-3 CASSQETTQGRTDTQYF
TRBD1 TRBJ1-4 TRBV12-3/TRBV12-4 CASSPRTGRSGEKLFF
NA TRBJ2-1 TRBV28 CASIRSNNEQFF
NA TRBJ1-1 TRBV27 CASTRGSLGLGEAFF
NA TRBJ2-1 TRBV7-6 CASSSGRLNNEQFF
TRBD1 TRBJ2-3 TRBV19 CASRTTGSTDTQYF
NA TRBJ2-7 TRBV12-3/TRBV12-4 CASSLSASYEQYF
NA TRBJ1-3 TRBV10-3 CAISESATGSTIYF
NA TRBJ2-3 TRBV20-1 CSARITTDTQYF
TRBD1 TRBJ1-1 TRBV19 CASRSWDRGPDEAFF
NA TRBJ2-5 TRBV29-1 CSAELVTETQYF
NA TRBJ1-1 TRBV6-2/TRBV6-3 CASRPQASAEAFF
NA TRBJ2-3 TRBV27 CASSLFSQEITDTQYF
NA TRBJ2-2 TRBV7-8 CASIGLESNTGELFF
NA TRBJ2-5 TRBV7-2 CASSLDMTQSQYF
NA TRBJ1-1 TRBV9 CASSVAQENTEAFF
NA TRBJ1-2 TRBV4-3 CASSQGSVGVPWDYGYTF
NA TRBJ2-7 TRBV28 CASSFSSYEQYF
NA TRBJ2-1 TRBV7-7 CVRGVDNEQFF
TRBD1 TRBJ2-7 TRBV7-2 CASSSRQGWYEQYF
NA TRBJ1-2 TRBV7-2 CASSWALNYGYTF
NA TRBJ2-1 TRBV19 CASSILGGTYNEQFF
TRBD1 TRBJ1-2 TRBV29-1 CSVDRGLGGYTF
NA TRBJ2-5 TRBV15 CATSRDRTRRAQYF
NA TRBJ1-1 TRBV2 CASSEARENTEAFF
NA TRBJ2-3 TRBV20-1 CSAKQSSVTDTQYF
TRBD2 TRBJ2-1 TRBV25-1 CASSERLADSYNEQFF
NA TRBJ1-6 TRBV27 CASSRNRVLGDSPLHF
TRBD2 TRBJ2-1 TRBV7-2 CASSLGGGRGGGFF
NA TRBJ2-2 TRBV7-9 CASPGEGRAGELFF
TRBD1 TRBJ1-6 TRBV20-1 CSARDKDRGYSPLHF
NA TRBJ1-1 TRBV27 CASSGRQFEAFF
NA TRBJ1-2 TRBV20-1 CSANHRVDYGYTF
TRBD2 TRBJ2-2 TRBV11-3 CASSRTGTTTGELFF
NA TRBJ1-2 TRBV4-3 CASSQDRGRNYGYTF
NA TRBJ2-1 TRBV6-2/TRBV6-3 CASSTLQKNNEQFF
NA TRBJ1-5 TRBV10-3 CAISEELSNQPQHF
NA TRBJ2-5 TRBV19 CASSIDTQETQYF
NA TRBJ2-5 TRBV20-1 CSAREAAGQETQYF
NA TRBJ2-7 TRBV6-2/TRBV6-3 CASSYSGAQGEQYF
TRBD2 TRBJ2-3 TRBV6-4 CASSALAGGSDTQYF
NA TRBJ1-5 TRBV2 CASSEQGRAAAQPQHF
TRBD2 TRBJ2-1 TRBV20-1 CSADKGLAGGNEQFF
NA TRBJ2-4 TRBV24-1 CATSEGSAAKNIQYF
NA TRBJ1-2 TRBV25-1 CASSESGTANYGYTF
NA TRBJ1-1 TRBV4-1 CASSQAWGQGPMNTEAFF
NA TRBJ2-2 TRBV4-3 CASSQDLGTPNTGELFF
TRBD2 TRBJ2-1 TRBV7-2 CASSFMREGIDEQFF
TRBD1 TRBJ1-2 TRBV7-2 CASSLTGTGNNYGYTF
NA TRBJ2-3 TRBV2 CASKGTSSTDTQYF
TRBD1 TRBJ2-2 TRBV5-1 CASSLDRGRELFF
NA TRBJ1-2 TRBV18 CASSQTRQNYGYTF
TRBD2 TRBJ2-1 TRBV5-4 CASSGRAVNEQFF
NA TRBJ2-1 TRBV20-1 CSAQRLPNRNEQFF
NA TRBJ1-1 TRBV6-2/TRBV6-3 CASSYRDVTEAFF
TRBD1 TRBJ1-5 TRBV7-2 CASSLATPWTGWDQPQHF